Shown below are 26 T cell receptor beta chains from a single sample sequenced in a study of blood T cells in healthy people across ages. Using a J-beta primer mix together with a sample-barcoded 5' primer, a second PCR was run for roughly 6 to 12 cycles. In TCRdb, the 5' RACE reads were re-called with MiXCR into one record per CDR3 protein. The sample records hundreds of thousands of distinct CDR3 sequences, about 52% being singletons. The sample comprised blood. Receptor source: a woman between 55 and 75 years old in good health.

The chain is built from TRBV7-2 and TRBJ2-7; TRBD2 matches 7 bases. The CDR3 length is 15 residues. The V gene's germline CDR1 is SGHTA and CDR2 FQGNSA. Trimming at V came to 2 bases and at J to 3 bases, leaving 7 bases not matched to a gene. CDR3 amino acids: CASSLRGGSGYEQYF. DNA for the CDR3: TGTGCCAGCAGCTTAAGAGGCGGGAGCGGCTACGAGCAGTACTTC.

This clonotype was seen a few times. V and J are TRBV12-3 or TRBV12-4 and TRBJ1-5, with TRBD1 matching over 8 bases. The V and J ends lost 4 bases and 2 bases, in that order; junction bases with no gene match: 4. CDR3 length: 15 residues. The CDR3 loop is CASSSPGQGNQPQHF. In DNA, the CDR3 is TGTGCCAGCAGTTCGCCGGGACAGGGCAATCAGCCCCAGCATTTT.

This chain links TRBV9 with TRBJ2-1; TRBD2 agrees at 10 bases. With 4 bases clipped from V and 0 bases from J, the junction kept 13 bases outside the gene matches. Germline V gene data show CDR1 as SGDLS and CDR2 as YYNGEE. This CDR3 region has 19 residues. CDR3 amino acids: CASSPGLAGGGGSYNEQFF. CDR3 nucleotides: TGTGCCAGCAGCCCAGGATTAGCGGGAGGAGGAGGCTCCTACAATGAGCAGTTCTTC.

The chain employs TRBV24-1 and TRBJ2-7; D unclear. V shed 4 bases and J shed 2 bases, with 8 bases lying between them. The germline gives CDR1 KGHDR, CDR2 SFDVKD. The CDR3 sequence is 13 residues long. CDR3 in amino acids: CATSDTLTYEQYF. CDR3 bases: TGTGCCACCAGTGACACCCTTACCTACGAGCAGTACTTC.

This clonotype was observed many times. The chain has TRBV7-2 and TRBJ2-3, with 11 bases identical to TRBD2. Germline CDR1 SGHTA, CDR2 FQGNSA. Trimming cost V 6 bases and J 0 bases; bases outside gene matches: 2. The CDR3 is made up of 15 amino acids. CDR3 coding DNA: TGTGCCAGCAGGCGACTAGCGGGGAGCACAGATACGCAGTATTTT. Translating gives CASRRLAGSTDTQYF.

The chain joins TRBV15 to TRBJ1-1; D gene uncertain. This CDR3 has 17 residues. CDR1 is LNHNV, CDR2 YYDKDF, per germline (reference sequence). Trimming pared 0 bases from V and 5 bases from J, leaving 19 bases between. In DNA form, the CDR3 reads TGTGCCACCAGCAGAGAAGGGTATCGAGGCCTTAAGACTGAAGCTTTCTTT. Amino acids: CATSREGYRGLKTEAFF.

This clonotype was recorded a few times. The chain couples TRBV15 to TRBJ2-1; 7 bases match TRBD2. Germline CDR1 LNHNV, CDR2 YYDKDF (reference sequence). V shed 0 bases and J 8 bases; nucleotides not matched to a gene: 4. The CDR3 is made up of 14 amino acids. CDR3 nucleotides: TGTGCCACCAGCAGAGAGGCAGGGAGGGATGAGCAGTTCTTC. It codes for CATSREAGRDEQFF.

This clonotype was seen just once. The V gene is TRBV7-8, the J gene TRBJ1-1; TRBD1 agrees at 7 bases. The CDR3 has 15 amino acids. Losses at the gene ends were 5 bases for V and 5 bases for J; bases not matched to a gene: 11. CDR1 is SGHVS and CDR2 is FQNEAQ in the germline V gene. The CDR3 loop reads CASSPPDREVTEAFF. DNA for the CDR3: TGTGCCAGCAGCCCCCCAGACAGGGAGGTTACTGAAGCTTTCTTT.

This sequence joins TRBV20-1 and TRBJ1-2, with 7 nucleotides matching TRBD1. Germline assignment: CDR1 DFQATT and CDR2 SNEGSKA (reference sequence). CDR3 length: 14 amino acids. Unmatched junction bases numbered 7, after V lost 2 bases and J lost 4 bases. CDR3 bases: TGCAGTGCTAGACGGACAGGACTTGGCTATGGCTACACCTTC. Translated: CSARRTGLGYGYTF.

The chain couples TRBV9 to TRBJ2-5; 12 positions match TRBD2. Per the germline V gene, CDR1 is SGDLS and CDR2 is YYNGEE. After removal of 0 bases from V and 4 bases from J, the junction contained 10 bases not matched to a gene. CDR3 length equals 18 residues. CDR3 nucleotides: TGTGCCAGCAGCGTAGCCCCTAGCGGGAGGGCCAGACGAGAGACCCAGTACTTC. Encoded protein: CASSVAPSGRARRETQYF.

CDR3 nucleotides: TGTGCCAGCAGCTTAGCGATTGGGGGTTATAATTCACCCCTCCACTTT. It yields the protein CASSLAIGGYNSPLHF. The genes are TRBV7-9 and TRBJ1-6, with a tentative D call TRBD1 (5 bases). The CDR3 spans 16 residues. From germline, CDR1 is SEHNR and CDR2 FQNEAQ (reference sequence). V was trimmed by 0 bases and J by 4 bases, leaving 10 bases between them.

This clonotype was seen more than once but under ten times. The V gene is TRBV20-1, the J gene TRBJ2-5; D gene ambiguous. This CDR3 is 11 amino acids long. Looked up from germline, CDR1 is DFQATT and CDR2 is SNEGSKA (reference sequence). V was shortened by 3 bases and J by 11 bases, with 13 bases between the two germline ends. CDR3 bases: TGCAGTGCTAGTCCTACTACGGAGCAGTACTTC. As protein: CSASPTTEQYF.

The chain has TRBV25-1 and TRBJ1-2; D perhaps matches TRBD1 (5 bases). The V end lost 5 bases, the J end lost 4 bases, and 17 bases lay between the germline ends. CDR3 length: 15 amino acids. Germline CDR1 MGHDK, CDR2 SYGVNS. The CDR3 DNA reads as TGTGCCAGCAGTCCACCGGGACGTGGATTCTATGGCTACACCTTC. It encodes CASSPPGRGFYGYTF.

The chain employs TRBV29-1 and TRBJ1-2, with 8 bases identical to TRBD1. With 2 bases clipped from V and 8 bases from J, the junction kept 10 bases outside the gene matches. Germline lookup yields CDR1 SQVTM and CDR2 ANQGSEA. The CDR3 is made up of 14 amino acids. The CDR3 region has the DNA TGCAGCGTTGAAAGGTGGCAGGGGGCGGGGGGCTACACCTTC. Translation: CSVERWQGAGGYTF.

This chain links TRBV20-1 with TRBJ2-3; D uncertain. CDR3 length: 14 residues. Germline CDR1 DFQATT, CDR2 SNEGSKA (reference sequence). The germline V and J ends were trimmed by 2 bases and 0 bases, with 9 bases remaining between them. The DNA for the CDR3 is TGCAGTGCTAGAAGAGAGGATAGCACAGATACGCAGTATTTT. It is translated as CSARREDSTDTQYF.

Concerning this clonotype: The junction departs from germline at one end; a sequencing error may be responsible. The chain recombines TRBV24-1 with TRBJ2-3; a weak D match, TRBD1 (5 bases). CDR3 length: 16 amino acids. Germline V gene data show CDR1 as KGHDR and CDR2 as SFDVKD. This chain's CDR3 is CAISDEGVGSTDTQYF. The CDR3 DNA reads as TGTGCCATCAGTGATGAAGGGGTCGGGAGCACAGATACGCAGTATTTT.

The chain employs TRBV5-1 and TRBJ2-3; maybe TRBD2 (5 bases). V shed 4 bases and J shed 2 bases, with 11 bases lying between them. The CDR3 runs to 14 residues. Germline V gene sequence: CDR1 SGHRS, CDR2 YFSETQ. The CDR3 bases are TGCGCCAGCAGCAATGGACTGTTCACAGATACGCAGTATTTT. This gives the protein CASSNGLFTDTQYF.

J is TRBJ2-5 and V is TRBV20-1; a weak D match, TRBD1 (5 bases). The CDR3 has 12 residues. Looked up from germline, CDR1 is DFQATT and CDR2 is SNEGSKA (reference sequence). The V end was cut by 4 bases, the J end by 2 bases, with 8 bases between. The CDR3 loop reads CSATSGQETQYF. CDR3 nucleotides: TGCAGTGCTACCTCAGGGCAAGAGACCCAGTACTTC.

The genes are TRBV7-9 and TRBJ2-4; possible D gene TRBD1, 6 bases. Judging by the DNA end, TRBJ2-7 fits better; the J call may be wrong. Germline loops: CDR1 SEHNR, CDR2 FQNEAQ (reference sequence). The CDR3 spans 16 residues. The CDR3 spells CASSPTGRQGTYEQYF. The CDR3 region has the DNA TGTGCCAGCAGCCCGACCGGACGGCAGGGGACCTACGAGCAGTACTTC.

Only a few counts were recorded for this clonotype. J is TRBJ2-5 and V is TRBV7-3; D remains unclear. Germline values: CDR1 SGHTA, CDR2 FQGTGA. The CDR3 contains 13 residues. The V and J ends lost 8 bases and 5 bases respectively, with 15 bases between them. CDR3 nucleotide sequence: TGTGCCAGCGCTAGTAGTAACAGCGAGACCCAGTACTTC. Protein: CASASSNSETQYF.

CDR3 in amino acids: CSAGQRNTEAFF. DNA for the CDR3: TGCAGTGCTGGACAGAGGAACACTGAAGCTTTCTTT. The rearrangement uses TRBV20-1 and TRBJ1-1, with D possibly TRBD1 on 6 matching bases. The CDR3 runs 12 residues. The germline gives CDR1 DFQATT, CDR2 SNEGSKA (reference sequence). The V end lost 5 bases, the J end lost 1 base, and 8 bases lay between the germline ends.

Only a few counts were recorded for this clonotype. J is TRBJ2-7 and V is TRBV20-1; possibly TRBD1 for D (6 bases). The V gene's germline CDR1 is DFQATT and CDR2 SNEGSKA (reference sequence). Trimming removed 4 bases from V and 3 bases from J, with 10 bases in between. There are 12 residues in the CDR3. The DNA for the CDR3 is TGCAGTGCTAAGGGACATGGCTACGAGCAGTACTTC. Its translation is CSAKGHGYEQYF.

This clonotype was counted between two and nine times. This sequence joins TRBV5-1 and TRBJ2-6; the D is unclear. The ends were cut back, 5 bases at V and 1 base at J, with 7 bases in the middle. The CDR3 extends over 14 amino acids. The germline gives CDR1 SGHRS, CDR2 YFSETQ. CDR3 in amino acids: CASRDQSGANVLTF. The CDR3 nucleotides are TGCGCCAGCAGGGACCAATCTGGGGCCAACGTCCTGACTTTC.

This clonotype has a handful of counts. The chain uses TRBV29-1 and TRBJ2-1; 7 bases are a match to TRBD2. J was trimmed by 4 bases and V by 4 bases; bases with no gene match: 7. Germline CDR1 reads SQVTM; CDR2 reads ANQGSEA. The CDR3 loop spans 14 amino acids. CDR3 loop: CSVGRGGSYNEQFF. As DNA, the CDR3 is TGCAGCGTTGGTAGAGGCGGGAGTTACAATGAGCAGTTCTTC.

This chain links TRBV9 with TRBJ2-7; D may be TRBD2 (5 bases). Germline loops: CDR1 SGDLS, CDR2 YYNGEE. Trimming took 0 bases from V and 0 from J, leaving 10 bases between them. The CDR3 is 15 amino acids. The CDR3 here is CASSVGSGYSYEQYF. CDR3 coding DNA: TGTGCCAGCAGCGTAGGCTCGGGGTACTCCTACGAGCAGTACTTC.

This clonotype turned up a few times. J is TRBJ2-7 and V is TRBV27; 9 bases are shared with TRBD2. Per the germline V gene, CDR1 is MNHEY and CDR2 is SMNVEV (reference sequence). CDR3 length: 12 residues. Germline trimming cut 10 bases from V and 3 bases from J; bases unmatched to any gene: 4. CDR3 coding DNA: TGTGCCACGCGGGAGGGACTCTACGAGCAGTACTTC. Residues: CATREGLYEQYF.